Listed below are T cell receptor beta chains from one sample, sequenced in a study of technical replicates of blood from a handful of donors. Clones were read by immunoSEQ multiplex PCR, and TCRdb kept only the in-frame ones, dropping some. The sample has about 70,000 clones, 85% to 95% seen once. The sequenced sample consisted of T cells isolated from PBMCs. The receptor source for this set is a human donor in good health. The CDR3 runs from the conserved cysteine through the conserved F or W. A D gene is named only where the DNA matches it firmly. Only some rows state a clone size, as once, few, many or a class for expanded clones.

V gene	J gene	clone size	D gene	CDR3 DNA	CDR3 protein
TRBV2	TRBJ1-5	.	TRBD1	TGTGCCAGCAGCGAGTACAGGGGGCATCAGCCCCAGCATTTT	CASSEYRGHQPQHF
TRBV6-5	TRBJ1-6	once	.	TGTGCCAGCAGTTACATACGGTCACCCCTCCACTTT	CASSYIRSPLHF
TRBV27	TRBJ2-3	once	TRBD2	TGTGCCAGCACGAAGCGGGACACAGATACGCAGTATTTT	CASTKRDTDTQYF
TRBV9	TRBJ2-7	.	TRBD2	TGTGCCAGCAGCGACGGACTAGCGGGAGACAGCTCCTACGAGCAGTACTTC	CASSDGLAGDSSYEQYF
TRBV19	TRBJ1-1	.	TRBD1	TGTGCCAGCAAGGACAGGACCGAAGCTTTCTTT	CASKDRTEAFF
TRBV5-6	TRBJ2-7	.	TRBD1	TGTGCCAGCAGTTCACGTAGGGGGCTCTTATACGAGCAGTACTTC	CASSSRRGLLYEQYF
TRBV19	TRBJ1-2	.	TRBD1	TGTGCCAGTAGTGGCCCGGGACAGGTTAACTATGGCTACACCTTC	CASSGPGQVNYGYTF
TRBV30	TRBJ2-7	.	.	TGTGCCTGGACCGTAGGGGGGGCCGAGCAGTACTTC	CAWTVGGAEQYF
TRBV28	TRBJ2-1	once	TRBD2	TGTGCCAGCAGTCCCCGCCGGACTAGCGCCTCGGATGAGCAGTTCTTC	CASSPRRTSASDEQFF
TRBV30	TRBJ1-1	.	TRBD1	TGTGCCTACATAGACAGGGTCGGCACTGAAGCTTTCTTT	CAYIDRVGTEAFF
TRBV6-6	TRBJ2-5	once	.	TGTGCCAGCAGTTACTGGCTCTCCAAAGAGACCCAGTACTTC	CASSYWLSKETQYF
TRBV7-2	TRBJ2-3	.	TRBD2	TGTGCCAGCAGCTTGGCGGGAGCAGGCACAGATACGCAGTATTTT	CASSLAGAGTDTQYF
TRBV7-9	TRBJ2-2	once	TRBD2	TGTGCCAGCAGCTTAAAAGCGGGGGGGAACACCGGGGAGCTGTTTTTT	CASSLKAGGNTGELFF
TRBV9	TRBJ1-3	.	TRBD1	TGTGCCAGCAGCCTCCGGGACAGGGGAAAGGAAAACACCATATATTTT	CASSLRDRGKENTIYF
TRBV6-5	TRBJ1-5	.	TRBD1	TGTGCCAGCAGTACCCGGGACAGAGGCAATCAGCCCCAGCATTTT	CASSTRDRGNQPQHF
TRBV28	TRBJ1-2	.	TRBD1	TGTGCCAGCAGTGCCCGGACAGGGAGCGGCTACACCTTC	CASSARTGSGYTF
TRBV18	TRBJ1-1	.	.	TGTGCCAGCTCACTAATGGCAGGGTCAAACACTGAAGCTTTCTTT	CASSLMAGSNTEAFF